Following are 10 T cell receptor beta chains from one sample sequenced in a study of T cells in Graves' hyperthyroidism and ophthalmopathy. Researchers amplified the TCR beta CDR3 regions from RNA transcripts. Carried out on the TCR CDR3, a first-round RT-PCR used the HTBI primer set. TCRdb reprocessed the multiplex PCR reads with MiXCR, giving one entry per CDR3 protein. The sample records some 510,000 distinct CDR3 sequences, about a fifth being singletons. Source material: blood. These TCRs come from a man aged 18 to 29 with Graves' hyperthyroidism.

This clonotype was picked up many times. The gene calls are TRBV19 and TRBJ2-2, with D unresolved. This CDR3 spans 13 amino acids. V lost 6 bases and J 2 bases, leaving 7 bases between the germline ends. Germline CDR1 and CDR2: LNHDA and SQIVND (reference sequence). This CDR3 is CASRTVNTGELFF. CDR3 sequence (DNA): TGTGCCAGTAGGACGGTAAACACCGGGGAGCTGTTTTTT.

This clonotype was observed at least ten times. The V and J genes are TRBV20-1 and TRBJ1-2, with 11 bases lining up with TRBD1. Germline CDR1 is DFQATT and CDR2 is SNEGSKA (reference sequence). The CDR3 is 14 residues long. The V and J ends lost 5 bases and 3 bases, in that order; junction bases with no gene match: 5. CDR3: CSALRTGGDYGYTF. CDR3 DNA sequence: TGCAGTGCTCTCAGGACAGGGGGCGACTATGGCTACACCTTC.

In DNA form, the CDR3 reads TGTGCCAGCAGCGTAGGCGCTAATTCACCCCTCCACTTT. It encodes CASSVGANSPLHF. The chain joins TRBV9 to TRBJ1-6; no clear D. The V gene's germline CDR1 is SGDLS and CDR2 YYNGEE. This CDR3 spans 13 amino acids. Trimming left V 0 bases short and J 6 bases short, with 4 bases between.

This clonotype has at least ten counts. The chain uses TRBV12-3 or TRBV12-4 and TRBJ2-4; D may match TRBD1 or TRBD2 (5 bases each). Trimming cost V 5 bases and J 0 bases, with 26 bases left between them. The CDR3 runs 20 residues. This CDR3 is CASSRGGDLRPLVAKNIQYF. Written as DNA, the CDR3 is TGTGCCAGCAGTCGGGGTGGGGACCTTCGCCCCCTCGTAGCCAAAAACATTCAGTACTTC.

This clonotype was counted once. The chain employs TRBV27 and TRBJ1-2; D is uncertain. Germline V gene data show CDR1 as MNHEY and CDR2 as SMNVEV (reference sequence). The CDR3 runs 14 residues. Between the trimmed V and J ends, which lost 2 bases and 8 bases, there was a span of 15 bases. CDR3: CASSLGRSRSGYTF. Written as DNA, the CDR3 is TGTGCCAGCAGTTTAGGGCGGAGCCGTTCGGGCTACACCTTC.

This clonotype was seen many times. The genes are TRBV20-1 and TRBJ2-7; TRBD1 matches at 9 bases. This CDR3 has 13 amino acids. After removal of 6 bases from V and 2 bases from J, the junction contained 5 bases not matched to a gene. The germline gives CDR1 DFQATT, CDR2 SNEGSKA (reference sequence). In nucleotides, the CDR3 is TGCAGTGCACCGGGACAGGGCCCCTACGAGCAGTACTTC. It yields the protein CSAPGQGPYEQYF.

The chain links TRBV27 to TRBJ2-6; 7 bases match TRBD1. CDR3 length equals 18 residues. Germline lookup yields CDR1 MNHEY and CDR2 SMNVEV (reference sequence). With 5 bases clipped from V and 3 bases from J, the junction kept 13 bases outside the gene matches. The CDR3: CASSPRSRGIGGANVLTF. CDR3 nucleotides: TGTGCCAGCAGTCCCCGGAGCAGGGGGATCGGTGGGGCCAACGTCCTGACTTTC.

The gene calls are TRBV27 and TRBJ1-2; TRBD1 matches at 9 bases. Trimming cost V 6 bases and J 3 bases; bases outside gene matches: 8. CDR1 and CDR2 from the germline V gene are MNHEY and SMNVEV (reference sequence). The CDR3 runs to 15 residues. CDR3 coding DNA: TGTGCCAGCAGAACCGGGACAGGGATGGACTATGGCTACACCTTC. Protein product: CASRTGTGMDYGYTF.

This clonotype was seen ten or more times. The chain recombines TRBV20-1 with TRBJ1-2; D call uncertain. Trimming removed 1 base at V and 0 bases at J, with 12 bases between. The CDR3 consists of 15 residues. The germline V gene encodes CDR1 DFQATT and CDR2 SNEGSKA (reference sequence). CDR3 nucleotides: TGCAGTGCTAGAGTGAGCGGCCCAGCTAACTATGGCTACACCTTC. It specifies CSARVSGPANYGYTF.

The rearrangement joins TRBV28 to TRBJ1-1, with D tentatively TRBD1 (5 bases). This CDR3 comprises 13 residues. Trimming left V 7 bases short and J 4 bases short, with 13 bases between. The germline gives CDR1 MDHEN, CDR2 SYDVKM. As DNA, the CDR3 is TGTGCCAGCACCCCCTGGGGGGGCACTGAAGCTTTCTTT. It encodes CASTPWGGTEAFF.